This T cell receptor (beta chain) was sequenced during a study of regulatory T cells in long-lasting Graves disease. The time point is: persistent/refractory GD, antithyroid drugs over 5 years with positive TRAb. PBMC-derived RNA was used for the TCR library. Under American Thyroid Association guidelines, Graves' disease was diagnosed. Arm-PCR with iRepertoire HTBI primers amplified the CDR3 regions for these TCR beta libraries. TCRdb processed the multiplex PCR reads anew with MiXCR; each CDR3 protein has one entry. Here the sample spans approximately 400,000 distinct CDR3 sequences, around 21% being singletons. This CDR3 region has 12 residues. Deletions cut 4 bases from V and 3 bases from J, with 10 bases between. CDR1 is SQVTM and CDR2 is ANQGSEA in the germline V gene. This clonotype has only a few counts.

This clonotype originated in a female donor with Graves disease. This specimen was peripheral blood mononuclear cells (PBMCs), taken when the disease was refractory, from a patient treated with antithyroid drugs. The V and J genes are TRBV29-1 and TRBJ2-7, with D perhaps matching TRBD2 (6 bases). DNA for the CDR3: TGCAGCGTTGTGCGGGAAGGCTACGAGCAGTACTTC. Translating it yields CSVVREGYEQYF.